This is a list of T cell receptor beta chains from one sample in a study of cytomegalovirus exposure and HLA in healthy donors. Sequenced by immunoSEQ multiplex PCR; TCRdb stores in-frame clones only, minus some. The table records 90,000 to 110,000 clones, approximately 79% of them present only once. What was sequenced was PBMCs. These receptors were obtained from a man under 40 in good health and CMV-seropositive. The CDR3 runs from the conserved cysteine through the conserved F or W. The D gene is left open where the match is weak. Size is omitted from some rows. Given values are once, few, many or a class for expanded clones.

>TRBJ2-3|TRBD1|.|TRBV5-8
CASSHDRGTDTQYF
TGTGCCAGCAGCCACGACAGGGGCACAGATACGCAGTATTTT
>TRBJ1-1|.|.|TRBV7-8
CASNTQTVNTEAFF
TGTGCCAGCAACACCCAGACAGTGAACACTGAAGCTTTCTTT
>TRBJ2-3|TRBD2|.|TRBV5-8
CASSSRTSAGDTQYF
TGTGCCAGCAGCTCACGGACTAGCGCCGGAGATACGCAGTATTTT
>TRBJ1-4|.|.|TRBV7-2
CASSLVIRGEKLFF
TGTGCCAGCAGCTTAGTAATCAGGGGTGAAAAACTGTTTTTT
>TRBJ2-1|.|.|TRBV6-4
CASSEEGFGEQFF
TGTGCCAGCAGTGAAGAGGGTTTTGGTGAGCAGTTCTTC
>TRBJ1-2|.|.|TRBV27
CASSSNSYYGYTF
TGTGCCAGCAGTTCTAACAGTTACTATGGCTACACCTTC
>TRBJ2-6|TRBD1|.|TRBV15
CATSRDRAGANVLTF
TGTGCCACCAGCAGGGACAGGGCTGGGGCCAACGTCCTGACTTTC
>TRBJ1-2|.|.|TRBV28
CASSFSGTEFYGYTF
TGTGCCAGCAGTTTCTCCGGGACTGAATTCTATGGCTACACCTTC
>TRBJ2-1|.|.|TRBV4-1
CASSHGRGNTYNEQFF
TGCGCCAGCAGCCACGGACGGGGGAACACCTACAATGAGCAGTTCTTC
>TRBJ2-5|TRBD2|.|TRBV6-6
CASSYRGLEGETQYF
TGTGCCAGCAGTTACCGGGGACTAGAGGGAGAGACCCAGTACTTC
>TRBJ1-1|.|.|TRBV7-9
CASSNLGQSAFF
TGTGCCAGCAGCAACCTGGGGCAGTCAGCTTTCTTT
>TRBJ2-4|TRBD1|.|TRBV5-1
CASSPQGTKNIQYF
TGCGCCAGCAGCCCACAGGGGACCAAAAACATTCAGTACTTC
>TRBJ2-6|.|.|TRBV6-1
CASSDNSGANVLTF
TGTGCCAGCAGTGACAACTCTGGGGCCAACGTCCTGACTTTC
>TRBJ2-7|TRBD2|.|TRBV5-1
CASSLMTGGSGEQYF
TGCGCCAGCAGCTTGATGACGGGGGGGTCTGGGGAGCAGTACTTC
>TRBJ1-2|TRBD1|.|TRBV5-1
CASSHNGGGDGMWGYTF
TGCGCCAGCAGCCATAATGGAGGGGGCGATGGTATGTGGGGCTACACCTTC
>TRBJ1-2|TRBD1|.|TRBV7-3
CASSPGRDSIFYGYTF
TGTGCCAGCAGCCCCGGCCGGGACAGTATTTTCTATGGCTACACCTTC
>TRBJ1-6|.|.|TRBV5-5
CASSLAGYNSPLHF
TGTGCCAGCAGCTTGGCCGGCTATAATTCACCCCTCCACTTT
>TRBJ2-1|TRBD2|few|TRBV4-1
CASSQLAGYNEQFF
TGCGCCAGCAGCCAACTAGCGGGATACAATGAGCAGTTCTTC
>TRBJ1-5|.|.|TRBV5-6
CASSYQGSNQPQHF
TGTGCCAGCAGCTACCAGGGGAGCAATCAGCCCCAGCATTTT
>TRBJ2-4|.|.|TRBV21-1
CASSKGKAEPILAKNIQYF
TGTGCCAGCAGCAAAGGGAAAGCGGAGCCGATCTTAGCCAAAAACATTCAGTACTTC
>TRBJ2-7|.|once|TRBV5-6
CASITDPGGNPYEQYF
TGTGCCAGCATCACGGACCCAGGGGGGAATCCCTACGAGCAGTACTTC
>TRBJ2-5|TRBD1|.|TRBV2
CASSEAQGVGAQYF
TGTGCCAGCAGTGAAGCGCAGGGGGTCGGGGCCCAGTACTTC
>TRBJ2-1|TRBD2|.|TRBV14
CASSQLSGGLGNEQFF
TGTGCCAGCAGCCAACTTAGCGGGGGGCTAGGTAATGAGCAGTTCTTC
>TRBJ1-4|.|.|TRBV7-9
CASSLELATNEKLFF
TGTGCCAGCAGCCTAGAGCTAGCAACTAATGAAAAACTGTTTTTT
>TRBJ2-1|TRBD2|.|TRBV7-3
CASSPGTSGPPAREQFF
TGTGCCAGCAGCCCGGGGACTAGCGGGCCTCCGGCCCGTGAGCAGTTCTTC
>TRBJ1-2|.|.|TRBV2
CASSEQGNYGYTF
TGTGCCAGCAGTGAACAGGGAAACTATGGCTACACCTTC
>TRBJ2-7|.|.|TRBV27
CASSFFARGAYEQYF
TGTGCCAGCAGTTTCTTCGCCAGGGGTGCCTACGAGCAGTACTTC
>TRBJ1-5|.|.|TRBV28
CASRSRRGNQPQHF
TGTGCCAGCCGCTCAAGGAGGGGCAATCAGCCCCAGCATTTT
>TRBJ1-1|.|.|TRBV7-3
CASSNRQSKEAFF
TGTGCCAGCAGCAACCGACAGAGCAAGGAAGCTTTCTTT
>TRBJ1-1|.|.|TRBV9
CASSLREWGNTEAFF
TGTGCCAGCAGCCTCCGGGAGTGGGGGAACACTGAAGCTTTCTTT
>TRBJ1-4|.|few|TRBV4-1
CASSLGGTTNEKLFF
TGCGCCAGCAGCCTGGGAGGGACAACTAATGAAAAACTGTTTTTT
>TRBJ2-5|.|.|TRBV19
CASRLANQETQYF
TGTGCCAGTAGGTTGGCAAACCAAGAGACCCAGTACTTC
>TRBJ1-4|.|.|TRBV30
CAWSVGVGNEKLFF
TGTGCCTGGAGTGTAGGAGTTGGGAATGAAAAACTGTTTTTT
>TRBJ1-2|.|once|TRBV10-3
CAISVSGRERGYTF
TGTGCCATCAGTGTGTCCGGTAGGGAGAGGGGCTACACCTTC
>TRBJ2-5|.|.|TRBV6-1
CASSEGSIEKYF
TGTGCCAGCAGTGAAGGTTCTATTGAAAAGTACTTC
>TRBJ2-7|TRBD2|.|TRBV7-7
CASSFSPISGGPLGNSYEQYF
TGTGCTAGCAGCTTCAGCCCGATTAGCGGGGGACCCCTAGGGAACTCCTACGAGCAGTACTTC
>TRBJ2-2|.|.|TRBV5-6
CASSSPALGSGPGELFF
TGTGCCAGCAGCTCCCCCGCCCTAGGAAGCGGGCCCGGGGAGCTGTTTTTT
>TRBJ2-2|.|.|TRBV5-1
CASSRIEQGRRNTLFF
TGCGCCAGCAGCCGAATTGAACAGGGTCGGAGAAATACCCTGTTTTTT
>TRBJ1-1|TRBD1|.|TRBV25-1
CASSGGRGAFF
TGTGCCAGCAGTGGGGGCAGGGGGGCTTTCTTT
>TRBJ1-3|.|.|TRBV5-8
CASSHGVSGNTIYF
TGTGCCAGCAGCCACGGGGTCTCTGGAAACACCATATATTTT
>TRBJ1-6|TRBD1|.|TRBV19
CASSDRGNSPLHF
TGTGCCAGTAGTGACAGGGGCAATTCACCCCTCCACTTT
>TRBJ1-5|TRBD1|.|TRBV19
CASTLTGALGTQHF
TGTGCCAGTACCCTAACAGGGGCACTGGGGACCCAGCATTTT
>TRBJ2-2|TRBD1|.|TRBV9
CASSVGQGGYTGELFF
TGTGCCAGCAGCGTTGGACAGGGGGGATACACCGGGGAGCTGTTTTTT
>TRBJ2-1|TRBD1|.|TRBV5-1
CASSSGTGGHEQFF
TGCGCCAGCAGCTCGGGGACAGGGGGCCATGAGCAGTTCTTC
>TRBJ2-6|TRBD2|.|TRBV5-8
CASSAGDGANVLTF
TGTGCCAGCAGTGCGGGGGATGGGGCCAACGTCCTGACTTTC
>TRBJ1-6|.|once|TRBV30
CAWSLPGGTTSPLHF
TGTGCCTGGAGTCTCCCGGGGGGTACTACTTCACCCCTCCACTTT
>TRBJ2-3|.|.|TRBV15
CATSRSPPDTQYF
TGTGCCACCAGCCGGAGCCCACCAGATACGCAGTATTTT
>TRBJ2-3|TRBD2|medium-sized|TRBV10-3
CATGLAGGATDTQYF
TGTGCCACGGGACTAGCGGGGGGGGCCACAGATACGCAGTATTTT
>TRBJ2-7|TRBD1|.|TRBV7-6
CASSLAGQGYEQYF
TGTGCCAGCAGCTTAGCCGGACAGGGATACGAGCAGTACTTC
>TRBJ1-3|.|few|TRBV5-6
CASSPQGVGNTIYF
TGTGCCAGCAGCCCTCAGGGCGTGGGAAACACCATATATTTT
>TRBJ1-2|.|few|TRBV5-1
CASSLVGGLGSGYTF
TGCGCCAGCAGCTTGGTGGGGGGACTAGGGAGTGGCTACACCTTC
>TRBJ2-1|.|.|TRBV5-1
CASSLEDNANEQFF
TGCGCCAGCAGCTTGGAGGACAATGCCAATGAGCAGTTCTTC
>TRBJ1-5|TRBD1|.|TRBV27
CASSTGVYGNQPQHF
TGTGCCAGCAGCACAGGGGTATATGGCAATCAGCCCCAGCATTTT
>TRBJ2-1|TRBD1|.|TRBV6-4
CASSVHRGNEQFF
TGTGCCAGCAGTGTTCACAGGGGGAATGAGCAGTTCTTC
>TRBJ2-7|.|few|TRBV6-5
CASSLLQGSDEQYF
TGTGCCAGCAGTTTACTACAGGGATCGGACGAGCAGTACTTC
>TRBJ1-2|TRBD1|once|TRBV6-5
CASSPKGQANYGYTF
TGTGCCAGCAGCCCCAAGGGACAGGCAAACTATGGCTACACCTTC
>TRBJ1-1|.|.|TRBV5-1
CASSLQALNTEAFF
TGCGCCAGCAGCTTACAGGCCCTGAACACTGAAGCTTTCTTT